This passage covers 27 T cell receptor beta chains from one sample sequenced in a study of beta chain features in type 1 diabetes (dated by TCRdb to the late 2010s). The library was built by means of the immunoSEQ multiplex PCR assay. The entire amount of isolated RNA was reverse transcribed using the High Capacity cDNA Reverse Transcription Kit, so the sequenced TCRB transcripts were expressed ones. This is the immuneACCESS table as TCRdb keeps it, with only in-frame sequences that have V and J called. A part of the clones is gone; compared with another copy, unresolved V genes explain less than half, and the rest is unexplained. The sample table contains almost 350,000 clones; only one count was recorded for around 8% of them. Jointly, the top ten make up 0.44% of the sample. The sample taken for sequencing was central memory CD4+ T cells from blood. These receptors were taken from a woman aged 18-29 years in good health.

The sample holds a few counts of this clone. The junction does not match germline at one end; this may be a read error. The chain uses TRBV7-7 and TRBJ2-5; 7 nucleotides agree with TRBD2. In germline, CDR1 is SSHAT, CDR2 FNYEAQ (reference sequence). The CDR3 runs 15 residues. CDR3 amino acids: CASSPGGTKQETQYF. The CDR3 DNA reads TGTGCTAGCAGCCCCGGGGGGACTAAACAAGAGACCCAGTACTTC.

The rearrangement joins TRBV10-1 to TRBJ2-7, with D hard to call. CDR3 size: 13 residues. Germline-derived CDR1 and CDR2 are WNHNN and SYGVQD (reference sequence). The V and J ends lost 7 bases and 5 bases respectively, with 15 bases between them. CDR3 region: CASTDNPGDEQYF. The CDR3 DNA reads TGCGCCAGCACCGACAACCCTGGGGACGAGCAGTACTTC.

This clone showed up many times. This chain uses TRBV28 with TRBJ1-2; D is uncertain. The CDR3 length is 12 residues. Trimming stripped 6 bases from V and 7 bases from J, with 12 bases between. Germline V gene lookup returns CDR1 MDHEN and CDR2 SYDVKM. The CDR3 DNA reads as TGTGCCAGCAGGACCCTTAGTATTGGCTACACCTTC. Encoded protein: CASRTLSIGYTF.

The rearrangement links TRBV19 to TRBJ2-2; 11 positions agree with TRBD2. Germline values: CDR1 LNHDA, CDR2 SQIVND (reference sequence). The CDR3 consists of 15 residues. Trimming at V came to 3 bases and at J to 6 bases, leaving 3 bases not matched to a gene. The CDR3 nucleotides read TGTGCCAGTAGTATCAGTAGCGGGAGGGCCGGGGAGCTGTTTTTT. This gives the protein CASSISSGRAGELFF.

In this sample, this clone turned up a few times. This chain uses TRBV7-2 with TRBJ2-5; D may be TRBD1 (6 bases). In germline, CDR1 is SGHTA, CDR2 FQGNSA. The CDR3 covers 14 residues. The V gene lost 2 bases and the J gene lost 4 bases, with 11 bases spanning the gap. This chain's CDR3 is CASSLTGSRETQYF. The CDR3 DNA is TGTGCCAGCAGCTTAACAGGGTCCCGAGAGACCCAGTACTTC.

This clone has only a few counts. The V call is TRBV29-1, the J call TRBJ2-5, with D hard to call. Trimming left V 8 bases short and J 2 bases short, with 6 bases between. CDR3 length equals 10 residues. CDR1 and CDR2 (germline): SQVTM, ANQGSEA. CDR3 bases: TGCAGCCTTGGGCAAGAGACCCAGTACTTC. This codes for CSLGQETQYF.

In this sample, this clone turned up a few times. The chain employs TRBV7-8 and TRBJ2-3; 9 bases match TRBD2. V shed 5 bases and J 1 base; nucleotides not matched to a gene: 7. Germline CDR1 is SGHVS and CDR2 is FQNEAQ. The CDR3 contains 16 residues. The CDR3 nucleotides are TGTGCCAGCAGCCCAAGAATAGCGGGGGGCACAGATACGCAGTATTTT. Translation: CASSPRIAGGTDTQYF.

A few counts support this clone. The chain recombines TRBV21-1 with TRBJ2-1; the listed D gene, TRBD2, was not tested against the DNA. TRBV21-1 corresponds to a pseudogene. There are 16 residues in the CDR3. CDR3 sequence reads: CASSKGSLASNNEQFF. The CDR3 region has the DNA TGTGCCAGCAGCAAAGGTTCACTAGCGAGTAACAATGAGCAGTTCTTC.

The CDR3 sequence is CASSYQGYGYTF. In DNA, the CDR3 is TGTGCCAGCAGTTATCAGGGTTATGGCTACACCTTC. V and J are TRBV2 and TRBJ1-2; tentatively, D is TRBD1 (5 bases). This CDR3 comprises 12 residues. CDR1 is SNHLY, CDR2 FYNNEI, per germline. The V end lost 5 bases, the J end lost 5 bases, and 9 bases lay between the germline ends.

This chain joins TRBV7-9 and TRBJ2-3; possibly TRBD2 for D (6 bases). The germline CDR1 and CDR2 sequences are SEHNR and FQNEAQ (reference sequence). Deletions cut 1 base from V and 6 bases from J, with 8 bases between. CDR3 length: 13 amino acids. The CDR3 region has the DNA TGTGCCAGCAGCTTAGGACTAGTCGATACGCAGTATTTT. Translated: CASSLGLVDTQYF.

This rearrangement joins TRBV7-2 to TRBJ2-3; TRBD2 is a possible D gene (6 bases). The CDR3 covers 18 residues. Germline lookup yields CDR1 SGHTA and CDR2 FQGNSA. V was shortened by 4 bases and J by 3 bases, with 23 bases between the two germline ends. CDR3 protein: CASSSFPLAGSRTDTQYF. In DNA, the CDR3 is TGTGCCAGCAGCTCCTTCCCATTAGCCGGGAGTCGGACAGATACGCAGTATTTT.

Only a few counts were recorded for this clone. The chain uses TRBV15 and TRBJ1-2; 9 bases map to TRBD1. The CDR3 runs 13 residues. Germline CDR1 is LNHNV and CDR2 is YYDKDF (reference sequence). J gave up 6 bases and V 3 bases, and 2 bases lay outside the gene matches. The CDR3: CATSSTGGHGYTF. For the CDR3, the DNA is TGTGCCACCAGCAGTACAGGGGGCCATGGCTACACCTTC.

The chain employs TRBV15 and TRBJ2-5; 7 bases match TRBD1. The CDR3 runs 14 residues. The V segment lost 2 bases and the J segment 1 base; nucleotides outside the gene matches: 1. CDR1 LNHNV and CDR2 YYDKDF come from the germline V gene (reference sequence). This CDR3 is CATSRRDSQETQYF. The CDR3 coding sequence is TGTGCCACCAGCAGACGGGACAGCCAAGAGACCCAGTACTTC.

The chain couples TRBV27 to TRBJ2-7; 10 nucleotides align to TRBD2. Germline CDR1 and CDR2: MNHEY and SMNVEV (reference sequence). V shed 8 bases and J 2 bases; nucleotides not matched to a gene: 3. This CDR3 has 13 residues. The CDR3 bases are TGTGCCAGCCGGACTAGCGGTACCTACGAGCAGTACTTC. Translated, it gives CASRTSGTYEQYF.

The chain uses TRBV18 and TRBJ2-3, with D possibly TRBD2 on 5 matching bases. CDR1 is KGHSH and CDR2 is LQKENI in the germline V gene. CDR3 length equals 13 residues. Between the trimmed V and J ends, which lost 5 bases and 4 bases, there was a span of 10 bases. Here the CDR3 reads CASSTRSADTQYF. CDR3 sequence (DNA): TGTGCCAGCTCAACTAGGAGCGCAGATACGCAGTATTTT. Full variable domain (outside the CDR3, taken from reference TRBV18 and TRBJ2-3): NAGVMQNPRHLVRRRGQEARLRCSPMKGHSHVYWYRQLPEEGLKFMVYLQKENIIDESGMPKERFSAEFPKEGPSILRIQQVVRGDSAAYFCASSTRSADTQYFGPGTRLTVL.

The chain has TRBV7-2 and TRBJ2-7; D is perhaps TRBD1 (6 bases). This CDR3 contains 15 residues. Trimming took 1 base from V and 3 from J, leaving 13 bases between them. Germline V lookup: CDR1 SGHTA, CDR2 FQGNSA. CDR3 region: CASSLGPAQGYEQYF. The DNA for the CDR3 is TGTGCCAGCAGCTTAGGCCCGGCACAGGGCTACGAGCAGTACTTC.

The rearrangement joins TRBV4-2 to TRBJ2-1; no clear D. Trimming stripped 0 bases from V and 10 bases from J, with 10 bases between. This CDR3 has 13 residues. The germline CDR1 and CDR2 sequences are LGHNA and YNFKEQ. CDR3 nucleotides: TGTGCCAGCAGCCAAGATCCTGGGATGGAGCAGTTCTTC. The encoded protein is CASSQDPGMEQFF.

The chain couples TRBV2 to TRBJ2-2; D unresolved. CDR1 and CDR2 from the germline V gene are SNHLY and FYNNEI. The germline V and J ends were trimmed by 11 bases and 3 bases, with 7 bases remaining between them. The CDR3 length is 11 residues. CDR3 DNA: TGTGCCGCTCGTGACACCGGGGAGCTGTTTTTT. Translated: CAARDTGELFF.

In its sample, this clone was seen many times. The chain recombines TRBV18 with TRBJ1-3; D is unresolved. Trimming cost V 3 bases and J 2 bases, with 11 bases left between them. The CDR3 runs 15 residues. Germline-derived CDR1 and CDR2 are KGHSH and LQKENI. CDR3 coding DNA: TGTGCCAGCTCACCCTCGGACCTCGCTGGAAACACCATATATTTT. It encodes CASSPSDLAGNTIYF. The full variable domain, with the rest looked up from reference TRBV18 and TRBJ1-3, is NAGVMQNPRHLVRRRGQEARLRCSPMKGHSHVYWYRQLPEEGLKFMVYLQKENIIDESGMPKERFSAEFPKEGPSILRIQQVVRGDSAAYFCASSPSDLAGNTIYFGEGSWLTVV.

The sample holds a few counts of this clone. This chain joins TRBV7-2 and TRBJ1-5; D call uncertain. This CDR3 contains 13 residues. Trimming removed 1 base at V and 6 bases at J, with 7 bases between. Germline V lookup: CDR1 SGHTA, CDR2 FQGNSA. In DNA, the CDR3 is TGTGCCAGCAGCTTAGAGTGGGGTCAGCCCCAGCATTTT. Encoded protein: CASSLEWGQPQHF.

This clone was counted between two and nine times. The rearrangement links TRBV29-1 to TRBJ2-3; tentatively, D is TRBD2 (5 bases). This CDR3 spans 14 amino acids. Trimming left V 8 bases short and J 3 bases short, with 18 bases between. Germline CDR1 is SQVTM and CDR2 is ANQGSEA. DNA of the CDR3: TGCAGCCTTGCACCGGCACTAGAGACAGATACGCAGTATTTT. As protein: CSLAPALETDTQYF.

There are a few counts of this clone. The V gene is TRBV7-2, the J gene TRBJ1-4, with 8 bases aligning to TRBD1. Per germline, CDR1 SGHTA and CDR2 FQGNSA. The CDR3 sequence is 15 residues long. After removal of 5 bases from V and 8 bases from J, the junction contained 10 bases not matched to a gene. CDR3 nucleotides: TGTGCCAGCAGCCAACGGACAGGGCGTAACGAAAAACTGTTTTTT. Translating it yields CASSQRTGRNEKLFF.

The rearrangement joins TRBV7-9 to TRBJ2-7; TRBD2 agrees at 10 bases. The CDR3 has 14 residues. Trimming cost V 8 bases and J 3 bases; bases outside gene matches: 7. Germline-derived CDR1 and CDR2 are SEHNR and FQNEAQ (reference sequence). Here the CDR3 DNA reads TGTGCCAGCTCCCAGCGGGAGGGCCTCTACGAGCAGTACTTC. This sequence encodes CASSQREGLYEQYF.

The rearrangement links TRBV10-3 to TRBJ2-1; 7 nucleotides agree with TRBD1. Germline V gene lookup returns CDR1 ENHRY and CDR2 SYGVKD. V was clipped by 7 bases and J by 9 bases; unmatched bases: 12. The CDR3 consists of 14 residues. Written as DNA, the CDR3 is TGTGCCATCATGGGAACGACAGGGTATACTGAGCAGTTCTTC. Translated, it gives CAIMGTTGYTEQFF.

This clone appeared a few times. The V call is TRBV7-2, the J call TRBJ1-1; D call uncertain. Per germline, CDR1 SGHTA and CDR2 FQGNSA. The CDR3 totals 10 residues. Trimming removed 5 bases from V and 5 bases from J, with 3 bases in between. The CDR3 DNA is TGTGCCAGCAGCCCGACTGAAGCTTTCTTT. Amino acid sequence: CASSPTEAFF.

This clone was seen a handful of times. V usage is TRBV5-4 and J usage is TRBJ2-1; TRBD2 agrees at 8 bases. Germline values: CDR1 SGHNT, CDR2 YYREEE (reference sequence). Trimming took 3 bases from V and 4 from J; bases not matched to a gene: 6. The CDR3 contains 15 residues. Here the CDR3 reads CASSSGGTPYNEQFF. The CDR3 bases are TGTGCCAGCAGCTCGGGAGGGACCCCTTACAATGAGCAGTTCTTC.

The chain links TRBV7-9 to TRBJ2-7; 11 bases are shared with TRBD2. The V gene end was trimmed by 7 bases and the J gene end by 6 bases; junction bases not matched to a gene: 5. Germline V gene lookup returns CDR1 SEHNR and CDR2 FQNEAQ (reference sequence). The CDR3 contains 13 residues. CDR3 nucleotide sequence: TGTGCCAGCAACCTAGCGGGAGGTCGCGAGCAGTACTTC. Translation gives CASNLAGGREQYF.